Listed below are T cell receptor beta chains from one sample, sequenced in a study of cytomegalovirus exposure and HLA in healthy donors. Only in-frame clones appear in the TCRdb table, and some are missing; sequencing was by immunoSEQ multiplex PCR. This sample yields 100,000 or so clones, of which roughly 76% are seen a single time; around 4% belongs to the top ten. Sequenced: PBMCs. The receptors derive from a man aged 40-55 years in good health and CMV-seronegative. The CDR3 runs from the conserved cysteine through the conserved F or W. A D gene is named only where the DNA matches it firmly. Not all rows give a size; the values are once, few, many and, for expanded clones, a class.

CDR3 protein	CDR3 DNA	V gene	clone size	J gene	D gene
CAIRDTGNNQPQHF	TGTGCCATCAGAGATACAGGAAACAATCAGCCCCAGCATTTT	TRBV10-3	-	TRBJ1-5	-
CASSMLGSSYEQYF	TGTGCCAGTAGTATGCTGGGGAGCTCCTACGAGCAGTACTTC	TRBV19	-	TRBJ2-7	-
CASTPSNGNNQPQHF	TGTGCCAGCACCCCATCGAACGGTAACAATCAGCCCCAGCATTTT	TRBV6-6	-	TRBJ1-5	-
CASSPGQFNEKLFF	TGTGCCAGCTCACCGGGACAGTTTAATGAAAAACTGTTTTTT	TRBV18	-	TRBJ1-4	TRBD1
CASSKASGGTGETQYF	TGTGCCAGTAGTAAAGCTAGCGGGGGGACGGGGGAGACCCAGTACTTC	TRBV19	-	TRBJ2-5	TRBD2
CATSRDRRLAGARSYNEQFF	TGTGCCACCAGCAGAGATCGTCGGCTAGCGGGGGCCCGCTCCTACAATGAGCAGTTCTTC	TRBV15	-	TRBJ2-1	TRBD2
CASSTSPDRGKLFF	TGTGCCAGTAGTACCTCGCCGGACAGAGGAAAACTGTTTTTT	TRBV19	-	TRBJ1-4	-
CASSEPDSYGYTF	TGTGCCAGCAGTGAACCCGACAGCTATGGCTACACCTTC	TRBV25-1	-	TRBJ1-2	-
CASSESLNNSPLHF	TGTGCCAGCAGTGAAAGCCTGAATAATTCACCCCTCCACTTT	TRBV6-1	-	TRBJ1-6	-
CASSLEEVRETQYF	TGCGCCAGCAGCTTGGAGGAGGTGCGGGAGACCCAGTACTTC	TRBV5-1	-	TRBJ2-5	-
CASSPYRGAGGFNEQFF	TGTGCCAGCAGCCCATACCGTGGAGCGGGGGGTTTTAATGAGCAGTTCTTC	TRBV9	-	TRBJ2-1	TRBD2
CASSLGDRVMYEQYF	TGCGCCAGCAGCTTGGGGGACAGGGTAATGTACGAGCAGTACTTC	TRBV5-1	-	TRBJ2-7	TRBD1
CASSLAQQGAVDTQYF	TGCGCCAGCAGCTTGGCCCAACAGGGGGCCGTGGATACGCAGTATTTT	TRBV5-1	-	TRBJ2-3	TRBD1
CASSLAGGRKAGELFF	TGTGCCAGCAGCTTGGCGGGGGGTCGGAAGGCCGGGGAGCTGTTTTTT	TRBV5-5	once	TRBJ2-2	TRBD2
CASSLGDRGGEKLFF	TGTGCCAGCAGCTTGGGGGACAGGGGCGGGGAAAAACTGTTTTTT	TRBV5-5	-	TRBJ1-4	TRBD1
CASSSRTSGDTDTQYF	TGTGCCAGCAGCTCGAGGACTAGCGGGGACACAGATACGCAGTATTTT	TRBV5-6	-	TRBJ2-3	TRBD2
CASNQGNTEAFF	TGCGCCAGCAATCAGGGGAACACTGAAGCTTTCTTT	TRBV10-2	-	TRBJ1-1	-
CSVAQGASPNTEAFF	TGCAGCGTTGCTCAGGGGGCAAGTCCGAACACTGAAGCTTTCTTT	TRBV29-1	-	TRBJ1-1	TRBD1
CASSFRDRFSSYNSPLHF	TGTGCCAGCAGCTTTAGGGACAGGTTTAGCTCCTATAATTCACCCCTCCACTTT	TRBV5-8	-	TRBJ1-6	TRBD1
CASSPYRYYNEQFF	TGTGCCAGCAGCCCTTACAGGTACTACAATGAGCAGTTCTTC	TRBV7-3	-	TRBJ2-1	-
CASSPWTGPGELFF	TGTGCCAGCAGCCCCTGGACAGGGCCCGGGGAGCTGTTTTTT	TRBV7-2	-	TRBJ2-2	TRBD1
CASSAQGQYTDTQYF	TGTGCCAGCAGTGCACAGGGTCAATACACAGATACGCAGTATTTT	TRBV2	-	TRBJ2-3	-
CASSPRQGKEKLFF	TGTGCCAGCAGCCCGCGACAGGGGAAAGAAAAACTGTTTTTT	TRBV14	-	TRBJ1-4	TRBD1
CATSRSGAPLYGYTF	TGTGCCACCAGCAGGTCAGGGGCGCCCCTCTATGGCTACACCTTC	TRBV15	-	TRBJ1-2	-
CASSWGSGHSYEQYF	TGTGCCAGCAGCTGGGGTAGCGGGCACTCCTACGAGCAGTACTTC	TRBV7-9	-	TRBJ2-7	TRBD2
CASSTRTGGNYGYTF	TGCGCCAGCAGCACCCGTACAGGGGGCAACTATGGCTACACCTTC	TRBV5-1	-	TRBJ1-2	TRBD1
CASSQDFRAGTEAFF	TGCGCCAGCAGCCAAGATTTCAGGGCTGGCACTGAAGCTTTCTTT	TRBV4-3	few	TRBJ1-1	-
CASSDQVGQIYTF	TGTGCCAGCAGTGATCAAGTCGGACAGATCTACACCTTC	TRBV6-4	once	TRBJ1-2	-
CASSPSLTSGYTF	TGTGCCAGCAGCCCATCACTGACAAGCGGCTACACCTTC	TRBV14	-	TRBJ1-2	-
CASSQGGGISYNEQFF	TGTGCCAGCAGCCAAGGCGGGGGGATCTCCTACAATGAGCAGTTCTTC	TRBV4-2	-	TRBJ2-1	TRBD2
CASTKLAGGHTGELFF	TGTGCCAGCACCAAACTAGCGGGGGGCCACACCGGGGAGCTGTTTTTT	TRBV6-4	few	TRBJ2-2	TRBD2
CARDRYNEQFF	TGTGCCAGGGACAGATACAATGAGCAGTTCTTC	TRBV28	-	TRBJ2-1	-
CASSFPGTEAFF	TGTGCCAGCAGCTTTCCAGGCACTGAAGCTTTCTTT	TRBV7-8	-	TRBJ1-1	-
CSSSPDRAGNTIYF	TGTTCCAGCAGCCCAGACAGGGCCGGAAACACCATATATTTT	TRBV7-9	-	TRBJ1-3	TRBD1
CASLNRGSGSSRAFF	TGTGCCAGCTTAAATCGGGGTTCGGGGAGCTCGCGCGCTTTCTTT	TRBV25-1	-	TRBJ1-1	-
CASRPIYRRQGGTGGYTF	TGTGCCAGCAGGCCCATCTATAGGAGGCAGGGAGGTACAGGCGGCTACACCTTC	TRBV11-2	-	TRBJ1-2	-
CASSLELSGANVLTF	TGTGCCAGCAGCTTGGAGCTCTCTGGGGCCAACGTCCTGACTTTC	TRBV5-4	-	TRBJ2-6	-
CASSLGPQRGGSTDTQYF	TGCGCCAGCAGCTTGGGCCCTCAGCGGGGGGGCAGTACAGATACGCAGTATTTT	TRBV5-1	few	TRBJ2-3	TRBD2
CANRGETEAFF	TGTGCCAACCGGGGGGAAACTGAAGCTTTCTTT	TRBV6-5	once	TRBJ1-1	-
CASSLRDSIEAFF	TGTGCCAGCAGCTTGCGGGACAGTATAGAAGCTTTCTTT	TRBV5-4	-	TRBJ1-1	TRBD1
CASSPQAETQYF	TGTGCCAGCAGCCCGCAGGCCGAGACCCAGTACTTC	TRBV28	-	TRBJ2-5	-
CASSPVGTPDTQYF	TGTGCCAGCTCACCTGTCGGTACCCCAGATACGCAGTATTTT	TRBV18	-	TRBJ2-3	-
CASSLGTGVGDTQYF	TGTGCTAGCAGCTTAGGGACAGGGGTCGGAGATACGCAGTATTTT	TRBV7-7	-	TRBJ2-3	TRBD1
CASSLGWGAYNEQFF	TGTGCCAGCAGCTTAGGTTGGGGGGCCTACAATGAGCAGTTCTTC	TRBV7-9	-	TRBJ2-1	-
CAIRPTGAEETQYF	TGTGCCATTAGACCGACAGGGGCGGAAGAGACCCAGTACTTC	TRBV10-3	-	TRBJ2-5	TRBD1
CATRQGRETQYF	TGTGCCACTCGACAGGGGAGGGAGACCCAGTACTTC	TRBV15	-	TRBJ2-5	TRBD1
CASSSRDKNTGELFF	TGTGCCAGCAGCTCCCGGGACAAGAACACCGGGGAGCTGTTTTTT	TRBV5-6	-	TRBJ2-2	-
CASSIGRNALNYGYTF	TGTGCCAGTAGTATAGGCAGAAACGCCCTTAACTATGGCTACACCTTC	TRBV19	-	TRBJ1-2	-
CASSFRRAGPLSGNTIYF	TGTGCCAGCAGCTTCCGCCGGGCGGGACCGCTCTCTGGAAACACCATATATTTT	TRBV7-2	-	TRBJ1-3	-
CASGLDRPRANYGYTF	TGTGCTAGTGGCCTGGACAGGCCTCGAGCTAACTATGGCTACACCTTC	TRBV12-5	-	TRBJ1-2	TRBD1
CASSDHSDGGEGHYEQYF	TGTGCCAGCAGTGACCATTCCGACGGGGGGGAGGGTCACTACGAGCAGTACTTC	TRBV25-1	-	TRBJ2-7	TRBD2
CASSEGQATDTQYF	TGTGCCAGCAGTGAGGGACAGGCCACAGATACGCAGTATTTT	TRBV28	-	TRBJ2-3	TRBD1
CASTQGPSSYNEQFF	TGTGCCAGCACCCAGGGCCCGAGCTCCTACAATGAGCAGTTCTTC	TRBV7-6	-	TRBJ2-1	-
CASSQDRGAWANVLTF	TGCGCCAGCAGCCAAGATCGGGGGGCTTGGGCCAACGTCCTGACTTTC	TRBV4-1	-	TRBJ2-6	-
CASSPRTGEGEKLFF	TGTGCCAGCAGCCCCAGGACAGGGGAGGGTGAAAAACTGTTTTTT	TRBV7-9	-	TRBJ1-4	TRBD1